This TCR beta chain derives from a study of molecular identifiers for immune sequencing clone quantification. With RNA at 10%, 30% or 50%, naive CD8 libraries came from about 20,000 to 1,000,000 sorted cells. TCRdb analysed the PCR reads with MiXCR anew, one entry per CDR3 protein. The table has 90,000 or so distinct CDR3 sequences, 21% seen once; the top ten hold approximately 0.99%. Whole-study results and caveats: Under 1% of molecules in naive cells, but over 97% of effector molecules, belonged to clones above 20 RNA copies.

This clonotype has ten or more counts. The antigen is undetermined. The source of this sequence is a human donor in good health. Some libraries in this study had Jurkat cell RNA spiked in. The sequenced material came from naive CD8+ T cells from blood, with Jurkat cell RNA spiked in. Sample subset: FACS-sorted CD8+CD4-CCR7+CD45RA+ naive T cells.

In DNA, the CDR3 is TGTGCCAGCAGCTCTATGGCAGGGGCGAGACCTCCCCGGGGTAATGAAAAACTGTTTTTT. It translates to CASSSMAGARPPRGNEKLFF. V gene TRBV11-2 combines with J gene TRBJ1-4, with a weak D call TRBD1 (6 bases). The CDR3 consists of 20 residues. CDR1 SGHAT and CDR2 FQNNGV come from the germline V gene. Trimming left V 4 bases short and J 4 bases short, with 28 bases between.